The following is a T cell receptor beta chain sequence with its context. This clone was counted only a few times. What this receptor recognizes is not known. No base quality information exists; no much larger clone differs at one position. The receptor library was made with the immunoSEQ multiplex PCR assay. A mixture of 60 forward primers for TCR Vbeta segments and 13 reverse primers for TCR Jbeta segments was used in the multiplex PCR. Amplification of the CDR3 region of rearranged TCR beta genes was performed with a multiplex PCR assay on genomic DNA. On the Illumina HiSeq System, the amplified TCR beta libraries were sequenced as 87-base-pair reads. The paper's processing steps were these. Across the roughly 600 repertoires, a later analysis counted 80 million or so unique TCR beta chains, about 10 million of which were shared by at least two donors. Raw reads were error-corrected and collapsed into unique sequences with a nearest-neighbor algorithm that merged closely related sequences to remove PCR and sequencing errors. CDR3 sequences were aligned to IMGT reference sequences to assign V, D and J gene segments. Each retained sequence needed at least a six-nucleotide match to both a V gene segment and a J gene segment. A rearrangement counted as productive if the CDR3 had no stop codons and remained in frame with V and J, and every other rearrangement counted as non-productive. Following IMGT convention, CDR3 was defined as the stretch from the second conserved V-encoded cysteine up to the conserved J-encoded phenylalanine. In an earlier analysis of some 550 of the donors, sequences lacking an unambiguous match to a single V gene segment were excluded. An earlier analysis of under 750 of the donors called V segments functional above 56.7% productive rearrangements and segregating when the between-donor standard deviation exceeded 5%. To diagnose cytomegalovirus status from the catalog of TCR beta chain sequences, a statistical classification framework was built. In a later analysis, TCR nucleotide sequences were compared against IMGT/GENE-DB human TR gene sequences so that V and J genes could be assigned. The TCRdist pipeline was used in a later analysis to assign CDR3 sequences and most-parsimonious VDJ recombination scenarios. A later analysis defined each TCR beta chain by its CDR3 amino acid sequence plus V-gene family, and excluded reads lacking a unique V-gene family. To address suspected cross-contamination and a sequencing artifact, a later analysis removed 592 highly shared, low-generation-probability nucleotide sequences. In a later analysis, a clonal expansion index was calculated for each public chain from normalized within-repertoire ranks of inferred template counts. In a later analysis, generation probabilities were computed with a VDJ recombination model fitted to out-of-frame rearrangements, and the resulting probabilities were checked against IGoR. In a later analysis, hypergeometric tests were used to score TCR-TCR, TCR-HLA and TCR-CMV co-occurrence, with a repertoire-size bias correction applied to TCR pairs. False discovery rates were estimated in a later analysis by permuting HLA or CMV assignments 20 times. In a later analysis, co-occurring TCRs were grouped with DBSCAN, and TCRdist sequence similarity was added when clustering was performed within HLA-allele-positive subsets. Repertoires with fewer than 30,000 or more than 120,000 public chains, plus five repertoires with anomalous nucleotide sharing, were excluded from co-occurrence clustering. In its TCRdb copy, this immuneACCESS table keeps in-frame sequences only and misses some clones. Where compared with another copy, unresolved V genes explain less than half of these, and the others have no known cause. The DNA gave D and trimming, while V, J and clone size come from that table. Across this sample there are 250,000 to 350,000 clones, with 65% to 85% seen only once. The ten largest account for about 2.1% of the sample.

The sample belongs to a study of cytomegalovirus exposure and HLA in healthy donors (dated by TCRdb to about 2017). With respect to the entire study: In an earlier analysis of about 560 of the donors, approximately 260 Gb of sequence data and 95 million to 130 million unique TCR beta sequences from 180 million or so T cells were reported. To decide whether each TCR beta V gene segment behaved as functional or pseudogenic, an earlier analysis of fewer than 750 of the donors relied on high-throughput TCR beta sequencing. Besides the first cohort of 550 to 750 subjects, a separate validation cohort made up of roughly 120 different subjects was used. Among 350 to 400 genotyped donors of the cohort, an average of about 240,000 unique TCR beta nucleotide sequences were sequenced per donor, about a sixth of them non-productive. To predict cytomegalovirus infection status, the study combined high-throughput TCR immunosequencing, statistical association of individual TCRs with disease status, and machine learning. The later analysis used no new phenotypic data to find candidate immune exposures, relying instead on TCR beta sequences and their occurrence across donors. In a later genetic analysis, genome-wide SNP genotypes for about 55% of the roughly 700 donors were used, and that subset was treated as a discovery cohort. The number of typed donors differed by locus: roughly 629-630 for A, B, C, DRB1 and DQB1; some 500 for DQA1; about 600 for DPA1; and around 450 for DPB1. Roughly 5 DR-DQ haplotypes were handled as single units for association and clustering, since linkage in the cohort was strong. Donor age, sex, ethnicity and CMV serostatus were compiled together with the repertoire data. Class I and class II HLA loci were covered by the typing at four-digit resolution. The genetic ancestry cluster associated with self-reported Caucasian donors included around 76% of the roughly 380 genotyped donors. The study aimed to test whether cataloging public T cell receptors could reveal signatures of past pathogen exposure. Using immunosequencing, the study profiled T cell repertoires from 550 to 750 subjects and related those repertoires to cytomegalovirus serostatus. A later analysis re-examined previously published TCR beta repertoires from about 700 donors and added high-resolution HLA genotyping to investigate patterns of TCR occurrence. All discovery cohort repertoires had been generated on a single sequencing platform. Roughly 300 gigabases of sequencing data and around 85 million unique TCR sequences made up an early release that covered approximately 620 HLA-typed donors.

The cohort consisted of approximately 670 healthy bone marrow donors. All cohort members were sampled while nominally healthy, although unrecorded immune exposures were likely present. The donor was CMV seronegative and was included in the group of 352 seronegative cohort members. A peripheral blood sample was provided by each donor, and peripheral blood mononuclear cells were used for TCR beta sequencing. The Qiagen DNeasy Blood Extraction Kit was used to extract genomic DNA from the blood cell samples. The CDR3 runs 15 residues from the cysteine to the phenylalanine. Of all the DNA, just the CDR3 is kept, 45 bases in frame from base 1. CDR1 and CDR2 were assigned from the germline V gene as SQVTM and ANQGSEA. At the junction V is shortened by 5 bases and J by 0 bases; bases outside the gene matches: 4. Results and caveats for the whole study, not just this receptor: Compared with the approximately 710-donor mean, donors in an Asian-associated ancestry cluster had fewer N-insertions in productive TCRs, according to a later genetic analysis. Because the 87-base-pair reads could not distinguish some IMGT-functional V segments, including TRBV6-2 and TRBV6-3, those segments were excluded. Because HLA typing was missing for some donors at each locus, association tests included only the typed subset. According to a later analysis, parvovirus B19, influenza, CMV and Epstein-Barr virus appeared linked to several top co-occurrence clusters. A further reported finding was that TCR beta sequences accurately predicted the HLA-A and HLA-B alleles for most subjects in the first cohort. In a later analysis, HLA-associated TCR beta chains showed more clonal expansion and lower generation probabilities than non-associated chains that were equally common. Linkage disequilibrium might explain the correlated functional status among segregating V segments, but an unknown experimental factor could not be excluded. The study gave a list of under 200 TCR beta chains associated with cytomegalovirus. Presence/absence analyses assumed roughly uniform sequencing depth across donors, an assumption that may not hold. V-gene and J-gene trimming of TCR beta chains was associated with a missense DCLRE1C variant in a later genetic analysis, and the association was replicated in an independent cohort. In a later analysis, the rate of TCR association differed among HLA loci, with DRB1 alleles having the most associated TCRs and HLA-C alleles having the fewest. When HLA alleles, especially DR and DQ, strongly co-occurred, TCR associations were difficult to assign to individual alleles. Three of the identified cytomegalovirus-associated TCR beta chains were confirmed in vitro to be specific for cytomegalovirus antigens. Across donors, most TCR sequences were observed very rarely, whereas some public TCRs were present in many individuals. The sequencing pipeline was judged likely to have produced a cluster of highly shared sequence variants as a technical artifact. The authors suggested that the approach could potentially be extended to other disease states and immunological phenotypes. Specific HLA alleles were associated with 18,000 or so TCR beta sequences at a false discovery rate of 0.05 in a later analysis. For the cohort, immune exposure information was limited to CMV serostatus. Cytomegalovirus status was reported to be diagnosed by the classifier with high specificity and sensitivity in both the original and validation cohorts. In this cohort, only TCR beta chains were sequenced, and detectable features were limited by the absence of alpha or paired-chain data. About 17 rarely observed V segments, including chromosome 9 orphons, were excluded from the earlier analysis of approximately 600 of the donors because counts were too low. A later analysis found that most CMV-associated TCR beta chains appeared HLA-restricted, with HLA associations seemingly driven largely by CMV exposure. In an earlier analysis of a few hundred of the donors, most TCR beta V segments were observed in productive rearrangements about 90% or about 30% of the time, broadly matching IMGT annotations.

The material sequenced was PBMCs. The clonotype comes from a female donor in good health and CMV-seronegative. Here the chain combines TRBV29-1 and TRBJ2-2; a stretch of 9 junction bases matches TRBD2. The CDR3 protein: CSVHLAGPNTGELFF. The sequenced DNA: TGCAGCGTTCACCTAGCGGGACCGAACACCGGGGAGCTGTTTTTT.